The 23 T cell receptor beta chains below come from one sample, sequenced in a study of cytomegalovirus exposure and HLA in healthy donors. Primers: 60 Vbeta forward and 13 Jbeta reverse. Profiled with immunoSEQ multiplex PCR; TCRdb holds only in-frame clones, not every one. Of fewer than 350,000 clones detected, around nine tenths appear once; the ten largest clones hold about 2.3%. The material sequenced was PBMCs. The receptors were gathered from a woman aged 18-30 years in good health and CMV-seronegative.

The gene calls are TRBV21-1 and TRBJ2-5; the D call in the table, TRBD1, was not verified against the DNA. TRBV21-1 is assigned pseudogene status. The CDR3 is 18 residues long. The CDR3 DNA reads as TGTGCCAGCAGCAAATTTGGACACTATAGTCGTATTAGGGAGACCCAGTACTTC. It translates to CASSKFGHYSRIRETQYF.

This CDR3 is CASSLADSSGGVNEQFF. CDR3 coding DNA: TGTGCCAGCAGCTTAGCCGACTCTAGCGGGGGGGTTAATGAGCAGTTCTTC. The chain joins TRBV7-9 to TRBJ2-1; 12 bases map to TRBD2. Germline CDR1 SEHNR, CDR2 FQNEAQ (reference sequence). V lost 0 bases to trimming and J lost 7 bases; unmatched junction nucleotides: 7. The CDR3 contains 17 residues.

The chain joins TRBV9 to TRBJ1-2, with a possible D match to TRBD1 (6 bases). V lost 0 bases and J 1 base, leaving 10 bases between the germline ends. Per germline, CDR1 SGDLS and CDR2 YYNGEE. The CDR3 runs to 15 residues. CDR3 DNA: TGTGCCAGCAGCGTAGCTACAGGGCATAACTATGGCTACACCTTC. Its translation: CASSVATGHNYGYTF.

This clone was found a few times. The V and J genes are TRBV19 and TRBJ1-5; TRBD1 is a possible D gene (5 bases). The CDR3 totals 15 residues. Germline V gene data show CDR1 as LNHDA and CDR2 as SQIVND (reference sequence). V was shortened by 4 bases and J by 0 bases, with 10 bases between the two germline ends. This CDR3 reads CASSRQSNSNQPQHF. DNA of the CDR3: TGTGCCAGTAGTAGACAGTCAAATAGCAATCAGCCCCAGCATTTT.

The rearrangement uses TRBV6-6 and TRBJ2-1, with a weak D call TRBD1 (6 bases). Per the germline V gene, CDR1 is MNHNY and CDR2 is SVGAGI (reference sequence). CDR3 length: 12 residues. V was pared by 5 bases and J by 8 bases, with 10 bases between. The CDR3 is CASSPQGHEQFF. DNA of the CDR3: TGTGCCAGCAGTCCACAGGGCCATGAGCAGTTCTTC.

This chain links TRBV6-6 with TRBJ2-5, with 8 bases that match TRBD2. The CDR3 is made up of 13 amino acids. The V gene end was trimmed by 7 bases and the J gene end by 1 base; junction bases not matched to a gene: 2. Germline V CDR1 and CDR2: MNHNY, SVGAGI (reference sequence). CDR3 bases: TGTGCCAGCAACCGGGGGGGCCAAGAGACCCAGTACTTC. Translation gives CASNRGGQETQYF.

CDR3 bases: TGTGCCAGCAGCTTAGGACTTAACTATGGCTACACCTTC. Amino acid sequence: CASSLGLNYGYTF. V gene TRBV7-8 combines with J gene TRBJ1-2; no firm D call. V was cut by 1 base and J by 1 base, with 4 bases left in between. This CDR3 contains 13 residues. Looked up from germline, CDR1 is SGHVS and CDR2 is FQNEAQ.

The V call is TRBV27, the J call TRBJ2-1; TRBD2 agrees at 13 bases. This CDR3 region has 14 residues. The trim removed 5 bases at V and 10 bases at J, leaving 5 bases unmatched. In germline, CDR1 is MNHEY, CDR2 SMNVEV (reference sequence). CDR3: CASSPSTSGGEQFF. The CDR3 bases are TGTGCCAGCAGTCCTTCGACTAGCGGGGGGGAGCAGTTCTTC.

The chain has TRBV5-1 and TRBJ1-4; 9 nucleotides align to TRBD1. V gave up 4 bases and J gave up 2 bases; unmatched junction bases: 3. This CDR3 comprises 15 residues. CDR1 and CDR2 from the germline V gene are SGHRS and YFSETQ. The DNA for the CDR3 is TGCGCCAGCAGCGGGGACAGGGCGACTAATGAAAAACTGTTTTTT. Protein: CASSGDRATNEKLFF.

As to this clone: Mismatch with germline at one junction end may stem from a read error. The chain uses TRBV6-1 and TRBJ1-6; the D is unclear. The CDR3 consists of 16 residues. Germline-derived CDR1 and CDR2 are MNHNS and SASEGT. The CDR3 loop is CASSESMVSYNSPLHF. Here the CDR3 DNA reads TGTGCCAGCAGTGAATCCATGGTTTCCTATAATTCCCCCCTCCACTTT.

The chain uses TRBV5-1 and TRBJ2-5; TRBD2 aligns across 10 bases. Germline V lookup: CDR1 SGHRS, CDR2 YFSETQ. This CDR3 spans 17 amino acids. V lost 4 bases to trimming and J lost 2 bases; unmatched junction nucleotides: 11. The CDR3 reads CASSRAASGGPQETQYF. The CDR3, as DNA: TGCGCCAGCAGCCGGGCGGCTAGCGGGGGCCCACAAGAGACCCAGTACTTC. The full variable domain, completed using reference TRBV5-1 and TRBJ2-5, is KAGVTQTPRYLIKTRGQQVTLSCSPISGHRSVSWYQQTPGQGLQFLFEYFSETQRNKGNFPGRFSGRQFSNSRSEMNVSTLELGDSALYLCASSRAASGGPQETQYFGPGTRLLVL.

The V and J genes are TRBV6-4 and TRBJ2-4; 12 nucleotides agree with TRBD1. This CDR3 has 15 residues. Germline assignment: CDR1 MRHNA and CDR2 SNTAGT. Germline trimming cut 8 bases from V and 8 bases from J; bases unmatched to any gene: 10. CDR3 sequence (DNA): TGTGCCAGCTTAACCCGGGACAGGGGGCGGGACATTCAGTACTTC. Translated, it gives CASLTRDRGRDIQYF.

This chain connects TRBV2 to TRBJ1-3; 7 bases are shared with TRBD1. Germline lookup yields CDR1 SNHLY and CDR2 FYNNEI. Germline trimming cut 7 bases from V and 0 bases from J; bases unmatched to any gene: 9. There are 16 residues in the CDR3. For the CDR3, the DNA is TGTGCCAGCATCTTGGACAGGTCCACCTCTGGAAACACCATATATTTT. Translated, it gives CASILDRSTSGNTIYF.

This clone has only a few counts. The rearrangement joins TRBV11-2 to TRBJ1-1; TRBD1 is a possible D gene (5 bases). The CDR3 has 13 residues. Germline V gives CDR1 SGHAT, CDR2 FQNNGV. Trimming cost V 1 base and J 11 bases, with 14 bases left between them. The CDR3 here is CASSLVPRVGAFF. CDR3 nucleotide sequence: TGTGCCAGCAGCTTAGTTCCCAGGGTGGGGGCTTTCTTT.

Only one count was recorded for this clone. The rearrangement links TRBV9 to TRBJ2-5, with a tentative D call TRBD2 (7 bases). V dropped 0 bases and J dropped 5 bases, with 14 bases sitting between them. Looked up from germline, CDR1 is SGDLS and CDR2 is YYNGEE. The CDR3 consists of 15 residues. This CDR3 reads CASSVGAGAGETQYF. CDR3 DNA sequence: TGTGCCAGCAGCGTAGGGGCGGGGGCCGGGGAGACCCAGTACTTC. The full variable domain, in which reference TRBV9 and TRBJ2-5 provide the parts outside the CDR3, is DSGVTQTPKHLITATGQRVTLRCSPRSGDLSVYWYQQSLDQGLQFLIQYYNGEERAKGNILERFSAQQFPDLHSELNLSSLELGDSALYFCASSVGAGAGETQYFGPGTRLLVL.

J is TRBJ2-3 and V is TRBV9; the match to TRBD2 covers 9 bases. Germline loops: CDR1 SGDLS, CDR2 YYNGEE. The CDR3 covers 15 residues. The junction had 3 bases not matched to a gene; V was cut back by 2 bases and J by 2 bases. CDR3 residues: CASSVTSGFTDTQYF. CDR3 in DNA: TGTGCCAGCAGCGTGACTAGCGGATTCACAGATACGCAGTATTTT.

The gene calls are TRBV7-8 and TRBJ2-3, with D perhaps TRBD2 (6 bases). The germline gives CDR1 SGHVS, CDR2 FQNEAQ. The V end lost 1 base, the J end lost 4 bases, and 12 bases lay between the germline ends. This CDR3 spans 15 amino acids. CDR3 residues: CASSLEAGQADTQYF. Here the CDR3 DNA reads TGTGCCAGCAGCTTAGAGGCGGGGCAGGCAGATACGCAGTATTTT.

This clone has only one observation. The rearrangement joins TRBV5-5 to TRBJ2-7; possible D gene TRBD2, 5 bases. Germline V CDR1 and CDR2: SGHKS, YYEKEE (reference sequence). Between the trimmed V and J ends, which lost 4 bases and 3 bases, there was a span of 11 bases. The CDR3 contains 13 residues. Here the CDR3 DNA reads TGTGCCAGCAGCCCGGACTCGTTCTACGAGCAGTACTTC. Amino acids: CASSPDSFYEQYF.

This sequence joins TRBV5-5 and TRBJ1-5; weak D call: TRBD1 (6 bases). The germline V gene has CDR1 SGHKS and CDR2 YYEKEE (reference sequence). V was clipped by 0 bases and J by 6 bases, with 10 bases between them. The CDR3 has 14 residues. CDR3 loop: CASSLGPGAQPQHF. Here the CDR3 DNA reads TGTGCCAGCAGCTTGGGGCCAGGGGCTCAGCCCCAGCATTTT.

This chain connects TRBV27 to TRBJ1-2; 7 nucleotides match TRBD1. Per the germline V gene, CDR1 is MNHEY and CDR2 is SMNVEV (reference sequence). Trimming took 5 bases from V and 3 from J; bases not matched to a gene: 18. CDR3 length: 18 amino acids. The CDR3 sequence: CASSPGGRGRRTDYGYTF. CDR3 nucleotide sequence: TGTGCCAGCAGTCCCGGGGGAAGGGGGCGCAGGACTGACTATGGCTACACCTTC.

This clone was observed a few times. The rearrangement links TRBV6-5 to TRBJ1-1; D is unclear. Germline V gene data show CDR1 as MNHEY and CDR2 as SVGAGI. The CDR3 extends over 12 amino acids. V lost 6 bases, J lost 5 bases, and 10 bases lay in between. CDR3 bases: TGTGCCAGCAGCCCCTCCTTAACTGAAGCTTTCTTT. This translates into CASSPSLTEAFF.

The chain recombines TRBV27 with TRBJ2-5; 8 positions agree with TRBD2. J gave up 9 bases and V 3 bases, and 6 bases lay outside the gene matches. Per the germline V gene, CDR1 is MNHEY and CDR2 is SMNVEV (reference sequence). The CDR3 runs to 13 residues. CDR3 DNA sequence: TGTGCCAGCAGTTTGCTTAGCGGGGTGGCCCAGTACTTC. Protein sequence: CASSLLSGVAQYF.

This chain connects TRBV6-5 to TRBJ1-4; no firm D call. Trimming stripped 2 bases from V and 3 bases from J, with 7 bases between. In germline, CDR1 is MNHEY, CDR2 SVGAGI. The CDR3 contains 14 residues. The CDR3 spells CASSYGAANEKLFF. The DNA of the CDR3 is TGTGCCAGCAGTTACGGAGCAGCTAATGAAAAACTGTTTTTT.